This is a list of T cell receptor beta chains from one sample in a study of blood T cells in healthy people across ages. TCRdb reprocessed the 5' RACE reads via MiXCR and lists one record per CDR3 protein. The sample lists 550,000 to 700,000 distinct CDR3 sequences, about 25% occurring once. Material: blood. These receptors were obtained from a woman aged 70-85 years in good health. CDR3s include the opening cysteine and the closing phenylalanine or tryptophan. The order of the fields is V gene, J gene, CDR3 protein.

>TRBV3-1|TRBJ1-1
CASSQDYSAAEAFF
>TRBV6-1|TRBJ2-1
CASSERLVTGDVGTEQFF
>TRBV7-3|TRBJ2-1
CASSLLSGVSYNEQFF
>TRBV5-1|TRBJ1-1
CASSLGQGWTEAFF
>TRBV5-6|TRBJ1-4
CASSLTGGGSSANEKLFF
>TRBV7-2|TRBJ2-2
CASSLGRDYTGELFF
>TRBV6-2/TRBV6-3|TRBJ2-3
CASSYSAGRTDTQYF
>TRBV30|TRBJ1-2
CAWSSRLGNYGYTF
>TRBV6-6|TRBJ1-1
CASSLRSGTEAFF
>TRBV7-2|TRBJ2-3
CASSGGKITQYF
>TRBV7-2|TRBJ1-2
CASSPRRGDNYGYTF
>TRBV15|TRBJ1-2
CATSRATGQYGYTF
>TRBV6-1|TRBJ1-4
CASIRPGGGYEKLLF
>TRBV28|TRBJ2-7
CASSSVSEQYF
>TRBV27|TRBJ1-5
CASRQKGQGAFVSGNQPQHF
>TRBV20-1|TRBJ2-3
CSASQGPDTQYF
>TRBV4-2|TRBJ1-2
CASSQGNRGPLVPYGYTF
>TRBV28|TRBJ2-3
CASSPPGLAGASSTDTQYF
>TRBV5-1|TRBJ2-5
CASSSSGSPAETQYF
>TRBV7-2|TRBJ2-3
CASSRGVHGTDTQYF
>TRBV20-1|TRBJ2-7
CSAREGLGSGSYAQYF
>TRBV9|TRBJ1-2
CASSSPGQSFYGYTF
>TRBV6-2/TRBV6-3|TRBJ1-5
CASSYRSINQPQHF
>TRBV11-2|TRBJ1-4
CASSRSIQGSNEKLFF
>TRBV7-8|TRBJ2-3
CASSFEGGLGDTQYF
>TRBV7-3|TRBJ2-5
CASSQRGAVGETQYF
>TRBV6-2/TRBV6-3|TRBJ1-1
CASIGAGAFF
>TRBV9|TRBJ1-1
CASSVSPNTEAFF
>TRBV28|TRBJ2-7
CASSSPPLKAYEQYF
>TRBV29-1|TRBJ1-2
CSARDRMDGYTF
>TRBV3-1|TRBJ1-1
CASSQSREAFF
>TRBV4-3|TRBJ1-1
CASSQTEGGWDEAFF
>TRBV5-1|TRBJ1-1
CASSRGDADLEAFF
>TRBV20-1|TRBJ1-2
CSARDEDRGYTF
>TRBV12-5|TRBJ2-7
CASGPRLGQPYEQYF
>TRBV3-1|TRBJ1-4
CASSQAGVKLFF
>TRBV24-1|TRBJ1-2
CATSDGYSDGYTF
>TRBV6-2/TRBV6-3|TRBJ2-7
CASSYWDEQYF
>TRBV14|TRBJ1-6
CASSPSYRFSPLHF
>TRBV7-9|TRBJ2-7
CASRNTGSPYEQYF
>TRBV11-3|TRBJ2-7
CASRPTARDEQYF
>TRBV5-6|TRBJ2-3
CASSASQAAHTDTQYF
>TRBV6-2/TRBV6-3|-
CASSYHDRRSYEQYF
>TRBV7-2|TRBJ2-3
CASSLRQLGTDTQYF
>TRBV12-3/TRBV12-4|TRBJ2-1
CASSSPGLANALDEQFF
>TRBV12-3/TRBV12-4|TRBJ1-2
CASSWGGKDGYTF
>TRBV10-3|-
CAIGTSGVYEQYF
>TRBV18|TRBJ2-5
CASSAETGQETQYF
>TRBV29-1|TRBJ2-1
CSVEGGQGALFSYNEQFF
>TRBV3-1|TRBJ2-2
CASSQEAGVIGELFF
>TRBV7-2|-
CASSTRFNEQFF
>TRBV3-1|TRBJ1-1
CASISKNTEAFF
>TRBV27|TRBJ1-5
CASRLDSNQPQHF
>TRBV7-9|TRBJ2-2
CASSSYGALSGELFF
>TRBV7-2|TRBJ2-2
CASSFLTSTGELFF
>TRBV5-1|TRBJ2-5
CASSLAVRKETQYF
>TRBV5-1|TRBJ2-7
CASSSDRLIGEQYF
>TRBV4-1|TRBJ2-3
CASSLTPPVRVDTQYF
>TRBV10-3|TRBJ2-3
CAISERSIWGTDTQYF
>TRBV18|-
CASSPRRVGNEQFF